The present entry profiles one TCR beta chain with its context. Per the study methods: Amplification from reference gene primers served as the basis for estimated nucleated cell counts. Sequenced by immunoSEQ multiplex PCR; TCRdb stores in-frame clones only, minus some. V and J calls plus clone size are reproduced from that table; the DNA served to infer D and trimming. Among roughly 250,000 clones listed, around four fifths were seen once. Individuals drawn from approximately 26 US areas were roughly 18 to 100 years old. These data are taken from a study of blood T cell repertoires in COVID-19. On the study more broadly: COVID-19 samples, acute and convalescent, were from the United States, Italy and Spain. PBMCs, B-cell-depleted T cells, or T cells provided the cDNA or gDNA that made up the material.

The sequenced sample consisted of PBMCs or T cells enriched from blood (not recorded which). The clonotype was recovered from a woman in her thirties or forties who had been exposed to COVID-19.

CDR3 residues: CASSLGRGSYNEQFF. For the CDR3, the DNA is TGTGCCAGCAGCTTAGGCAGGGGGTCCTACAATGAGCAGTTCTTC. The chain couples TRBV11-2 to TRBJ2-1; TRBD1 agrees at 7 bases. This CDR3 comprises 15 residues. Per the germline V gene, CDR1 is SGHAT and CDR2 is FQNNGV. V shed 1 base and J 1 base; nucleotides not matched to a gene: 1.